This entry is about one T cell receptor (beta chain). This entry is derived from a study of immune cell composition in non-small cell lung cancer. The CDR3 sequence is 16 residues long. The trim removed 5 bases at V and 4 bases at J, leaving 10 bases unmatched. Germline-derived CDR1 and CDR2 are SGHTA and FQGTGA. Profiling relied on immunoSEQ multiplex PCR, and the TCRdb table lists in-frame clones only, not all of them. The sample consists of fewer than 1,500 clones, about 87% of them appearing once. Material for sequencing was lung tumor tissue. The sequence was obtained from a human donor with non-small cell lung cancer. The chain uses TRBV7-3 and TRBJ2-1; 8 nucleotides line up with TRBD1. The CDR3 spells CASSPRGQEKYNEQFF. Written as DNA, the CDR3 is TGTGCCAGCAGCCCAAGGGGACAGGAAAAGTACAATGAGCAGTTCTTC.